The rows below give T cell receptor beta chains drawn from one sample of a study of multiple sclerosis patients with progressive multifocal leukoencephalopathy. Clones were sequenced by immunoSEQ multiplex PCR, and TCRdb holds only the in-frame ones, with some missing. The sample consists of 25,000 to 35,000 clones, more than 70% of them appearing once. The material was PBMCs, obtained from a patient treated with natalizumab. The receptors derive from a woman in her twenties or thirties with progressive multifocal leukoencephalopathy. Each CDR3 is given with its conserved first and last residue. The order of the fields is J gene, clone size, V gene, D gene, CDR3 protein, CDR3 DNA. The D gene is left open where the match is weak. Some rows mark clone size as missing; the rest say once, few, many or name a class of expanded clone.

>TRBJ1-5|NA|TRBV18|NA
CASSPAAHSNQPQHF
TGTGCCAGCTCACCGGCGGCACATAGCAATCAGCCCCAGCATTTT
>TRBJ2-3|NA|TRBV27|NA
CASSLQGLTDTQYF
TGTGCCAGCAGTTTACAGGGTCTCACAGATACGCAGTATTTT
>TRBJ2-1|NA|TRBV27|TRBD1
CASGLPTGGPYNEQFF
TGTGCCAGCGGCTTACCCACAGGGGGTCCATACAATGAGCAGTTCTTC
>TRBJ2-7|NA|TRBV7-2|NA
CASSLSGTSYEQYF
TGTGCCAGCAGCTTATCCGGGACCAGCTACGAGCAGTACTTC
>TRBJ2-2|few|TRBV6-6|TRBD1
CATAGTGNTGELFF
TGTGCCACCGCCGGGACAGGGAACACCGGGGAGCTGTTTTTT
>TRBJ1-2|once|TRBV14|NA
CASSQDRTASRGYTF
TGTGCCAGCAGCCAAGATCGGACAGCGAGCCGGGGCTACACCTTC
>TRBJ2-7|once|TRBV14|TRBD2
CASSQGLAGVRTYEQYF
TGTGCCAGCAGCCAAGGGCTAGCGGGAGTAAGAACCTACGAGCAGTACTTC
>TRBJ2-7|NA|TRBV5-4|NA
CASSSPGYEQYF
TGTGCCAGCAGCTCGCCGGGCTACGAGCAGTACTTC
>TRBJ1-5|NA|TRBV4-1|NA
CASSDGTSLSNQPQHF
TGCGCCAGCAGCGACGGTACATCCCTTAGCAATCAGCCCCAGCATTTT
>TRBJ2-5|NA|TRBV11-2|NA
CASSLAYPRETQYF
TGTGCCAGCAGCTTAGCCTACCCGCGTGAGACCCAGTACTTC
>TRBJ1-2|NA|TRBV25-1|NA
CASRSPGGHGYTF
TGTGCCAGCAGGAGCCCCGGGGGGCATGGCTACACCTTC
>TRBJ1-1|NA|TRBV7-6|NA
CASSLGRKTEAFF
TGTGCCAGCAGCTTAGGGAGGAAGACTGAAGCTTTCTTT
>TRBJ1-1|NA|TRBV30|NA
CAWSAGNTEAFF
TGTGCCTGGAGTGCTGGGAACACTGAAGCTTTCTTT
>TRBJ2-7|NA|TRBV15|NA
CATSRPGSEQYF
TGTGCCACCAGCAGACCCGGGTCCGAGCAGTACTTC
>TRBJ1-5|NA|TRBV6-5|NA
CASSLPRDGNQPQHF
TGTGCCAGCAGCCTACCACGAGATGGCAATCAGCCCCAGCATTTT
>TRBJ1-1|NA|TRBV5-1|NA
CASSWEGYTEAFF
TGCGCCAGCAGCTGGGAGGGTTACACTGAAGCTTTCTTT
>TRBJ2-7|NA|TRBV5-6|TRBD1
CASSHPTGTYEQYF
TGTGCCAGCAGCCATCCGACAGGGACCTACGAGCAGTACTTC
>TRBJ1-5|NA|TRBV28|NA
CASMRVGGNQPQHF
TGTGCCAGCATGCGGGTAGGGGGCAATCAGCCCCAGCATTTT
>TRBJ1-5|few|TRBV28|NA
CASSYNGRRPQHF
TGTGCCAGCAGTTATAATGGCCGGAGGCCCCAGCATTTT
>TRBJ2-3|once|TRBV6-4|TRBD2
CASSEQGGTTDTQYF
TGTGCCAGCAGTGAGCAGGGAGGGACCACAGATACGCAGTATTTT
>TRBJ2-7|NA|TRBV11-2|TRBD2
CASTKGLAGNYEQYF
TGTGCCAGCACCAAGGGGCTAGCGGGGAACTACGAGCAGTACTTC
>TRBJ1-2|NA|TRBV6-1|NA
CASSEGAYGYTF
TGTGCCAGCAGTGAAGGTGCCTATGGCTACACCTTC
>TRBJ2-7|NA|TRBV19|NA
CASSMEGGYTYEQYF
TGTGCCAGTAGTATGGAGGGGGGATACACCTACGAGCAGTACTTC
>TRBJ2-7|NA|TRBV2|NA
CASRVTDRTGDEQYF
TGTGCCAGCAGGGTAACCGACAGAACCGGGGACGAGCAGTACTTC
>TRBJ2-1|NA|TRBV11-2|NA
CASSLGSPTGEQFF
TGTGCCAGCAGCTTAGGGTCCCCGACCGGGGAGCAGTTCTTC